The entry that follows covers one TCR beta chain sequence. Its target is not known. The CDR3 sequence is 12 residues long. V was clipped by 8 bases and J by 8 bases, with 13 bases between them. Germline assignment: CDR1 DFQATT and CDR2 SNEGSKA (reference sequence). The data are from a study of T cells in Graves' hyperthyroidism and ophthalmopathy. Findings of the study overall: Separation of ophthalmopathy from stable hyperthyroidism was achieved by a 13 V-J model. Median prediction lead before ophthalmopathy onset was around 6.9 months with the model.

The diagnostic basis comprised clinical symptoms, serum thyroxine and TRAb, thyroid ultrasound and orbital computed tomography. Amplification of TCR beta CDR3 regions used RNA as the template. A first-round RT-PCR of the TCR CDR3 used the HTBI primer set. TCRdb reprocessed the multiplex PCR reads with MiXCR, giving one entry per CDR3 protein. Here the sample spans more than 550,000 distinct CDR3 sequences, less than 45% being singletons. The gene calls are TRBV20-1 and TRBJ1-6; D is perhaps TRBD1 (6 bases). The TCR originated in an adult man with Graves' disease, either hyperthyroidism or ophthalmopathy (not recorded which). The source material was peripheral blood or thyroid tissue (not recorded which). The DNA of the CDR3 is TGCAGTCAGACAGGCTTGGATTCACCCCTCCACTTT. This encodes CSQTGLDSPLHF.